This section outlines one T cell receptor beta chain sequence together with its context. This sample stems from a study of cytomegalovirus exposure and HLA in healthy donors. With 60 Vbeta and 13 Jbeta primers, the PCR was carried out. The repertoire was sequenced with immunoSEQ multiplex PCR; TCRdb's copy has only in-frame clones and lacks some. The sample holds under 150,000 clones, about 84% seen once. V was clipped by 5 bases and J by 7 bases; unmatched bases: 10. Germline V gives CDR1 MNHNY, CDR2 SVGAGI (reference sequence). The CDR3 runs 16 residues. This receptor was obtained from a middle-aged woman in good health and CMV-seropositive. Sequencing was done on a sample of PBMCs. The J gene is TRBJ2-7, the V gene TRBV6-6; 14 nucleotides align to TRBD2. The chain's CDR3 is CASSPGTSGRLWEQYF. For the CDR3, the DNA is TGTGCCAGCAGTCCGGGGACTAGCGGGAGATTGTGGGAGCAGTACTTC.